Detailed here is one T cell receptor delta chain. This sequence is one base from a far larger clone and is likely a read error. This CDR3 is also generated by other DNA sequences in the sample. TCRdb redid the clone calls on the multiplex PCR reads with CATT. The repertoire consists of about 89,000 delta-chain clones, with more than 1.4% occurring once and the leading ten covering 8.5% to 10%. The data were obtained in a study of γδ T cells in repeated Plasmodium falciparum infection. Study-level background: Four controlled malaria infections with P. falciparum NF54 spanned 500 to 650 days. Malian gammadelta TCRs were studied during no-transmission periods and across acute malaria episodes.

Vgamma9/Vdelta2+ and Vdelta2-negative gammadelta T cells were flow-sorted from PBMC for bulk sequencing. In germline, CDR1 is TVYSNPD, CDR2 GDNSRS (reference sequence). The CDR3 totals 14 residues. The chain uses TRDV3 and TRDJ1; no clear D gene. TCRdb offers no J gene call, so here the DNA was matched to germline to obtain one. Input material: gamma-delta T cells from blood. The receptor was isolated from a pool of human donors (malaria-infected and uninfected, not separated). In DNA form, the CDR3 reads TGTGCTTCCGTTAAGGTGAGCAACACCGATAAACTCATCTTT. Translated: CASVKVSNTDKLIF.